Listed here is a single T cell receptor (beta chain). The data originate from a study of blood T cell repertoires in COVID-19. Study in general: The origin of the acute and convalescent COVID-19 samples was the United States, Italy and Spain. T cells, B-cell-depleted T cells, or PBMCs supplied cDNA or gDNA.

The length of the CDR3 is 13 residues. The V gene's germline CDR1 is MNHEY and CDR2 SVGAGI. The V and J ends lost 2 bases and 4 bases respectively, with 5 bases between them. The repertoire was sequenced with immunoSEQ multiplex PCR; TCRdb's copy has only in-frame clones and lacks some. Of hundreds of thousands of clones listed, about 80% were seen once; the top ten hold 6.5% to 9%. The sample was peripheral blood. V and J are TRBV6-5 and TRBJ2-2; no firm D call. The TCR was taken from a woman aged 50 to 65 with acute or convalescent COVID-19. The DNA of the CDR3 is TGTGCCAGCAGTTACCCCGGCACCGGGGAGCTGTTTTTT. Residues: CASSYPGTGELFF.